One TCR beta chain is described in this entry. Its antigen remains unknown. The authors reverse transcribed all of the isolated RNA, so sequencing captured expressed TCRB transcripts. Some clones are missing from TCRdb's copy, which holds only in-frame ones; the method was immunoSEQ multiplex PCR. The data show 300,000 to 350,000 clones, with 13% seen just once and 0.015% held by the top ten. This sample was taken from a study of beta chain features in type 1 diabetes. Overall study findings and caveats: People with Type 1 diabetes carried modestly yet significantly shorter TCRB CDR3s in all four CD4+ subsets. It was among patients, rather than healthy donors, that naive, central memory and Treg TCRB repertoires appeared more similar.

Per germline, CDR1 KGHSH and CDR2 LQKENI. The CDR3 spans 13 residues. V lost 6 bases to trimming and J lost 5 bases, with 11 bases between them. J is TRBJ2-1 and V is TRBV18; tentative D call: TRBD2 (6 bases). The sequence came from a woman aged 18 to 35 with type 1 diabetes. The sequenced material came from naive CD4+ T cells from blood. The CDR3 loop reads CASSGGLNNEQFF. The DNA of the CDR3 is TGTGCCAGCTCGGGAGGACTGAACAATGAGCAGTTCTTC.